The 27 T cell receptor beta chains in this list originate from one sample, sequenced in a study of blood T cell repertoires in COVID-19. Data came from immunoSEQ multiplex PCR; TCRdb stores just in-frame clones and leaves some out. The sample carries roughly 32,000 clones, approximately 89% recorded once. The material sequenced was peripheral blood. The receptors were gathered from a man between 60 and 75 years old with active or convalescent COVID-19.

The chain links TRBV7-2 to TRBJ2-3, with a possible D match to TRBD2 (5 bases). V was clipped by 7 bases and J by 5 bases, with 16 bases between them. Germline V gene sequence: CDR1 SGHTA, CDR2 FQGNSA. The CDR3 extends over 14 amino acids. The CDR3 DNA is TGTGCCAGCACTCTATCCGGGATTGTAGATACGCAGTATTTT. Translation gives CASTLSGIVDTQYF.

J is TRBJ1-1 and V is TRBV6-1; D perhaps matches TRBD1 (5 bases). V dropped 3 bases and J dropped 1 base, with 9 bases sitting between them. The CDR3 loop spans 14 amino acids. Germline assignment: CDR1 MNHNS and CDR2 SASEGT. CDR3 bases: TGTGCCAGCAGTGATTTAAGGGGGAACACTGAAGCTTTCTTT. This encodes CASSDLRGNTEAFF.

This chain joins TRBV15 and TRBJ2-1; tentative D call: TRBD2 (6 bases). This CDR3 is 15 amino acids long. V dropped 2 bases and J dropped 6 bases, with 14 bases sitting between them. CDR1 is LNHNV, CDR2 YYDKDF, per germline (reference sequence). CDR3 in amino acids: CATSRPGGVRNEQFF. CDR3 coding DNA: TGTGCCACCAGCAGACCGGGCGGGGTACGCAATGAGCAGTTCTTC.

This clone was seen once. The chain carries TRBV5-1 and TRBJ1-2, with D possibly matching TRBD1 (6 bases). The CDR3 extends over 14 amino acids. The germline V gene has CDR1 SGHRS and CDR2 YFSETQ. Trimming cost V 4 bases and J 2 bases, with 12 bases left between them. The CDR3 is CASSAYRANYGYTF. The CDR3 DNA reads TGCGCCAGCAGCGCCTACAGGGCCAACTATGGCTACACCTTC.

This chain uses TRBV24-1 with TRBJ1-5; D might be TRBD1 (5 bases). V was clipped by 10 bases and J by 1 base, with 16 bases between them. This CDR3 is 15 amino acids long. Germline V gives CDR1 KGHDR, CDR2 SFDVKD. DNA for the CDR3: TGTGCCACGGGAGGGGCCGGGGGAAGCAATCAGCCCCAGCATTTT. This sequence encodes CATGGAGGSNQPQHF.

CDR3 nucleotide sequence: TGTGCCAGCGGTGTGGGGGGACTCACCGGGGAGCTGTTTTTT. Amino acids: CASGVGGLTGELFF. V is TRBV28 and J is TRBJ2-2; D perhaps matches TRBD2 (6 bases). This CDR3 comprises 14 residues. The germline gives CDR1 MDHEN, CDR2 SYDVKM. V was trimmed by 8 bases and J by 4 bases, leaving 14 bases between them.

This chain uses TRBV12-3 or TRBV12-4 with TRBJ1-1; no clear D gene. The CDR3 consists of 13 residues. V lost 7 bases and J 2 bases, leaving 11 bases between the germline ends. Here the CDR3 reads CASTTLTNTEAFF. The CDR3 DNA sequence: TGTGCCAGCACGACACTTACTAACACTGAAGCTTTCTTT.

CDR3 amino acids: CASSLRPEPYNEQFF. The CDR3 DNA follows: TGTGCCAGCAGCTTGCGCCCCGAGCCCTACAATGAGCAGTTCTTC. The chain is built from TRBV5-6 and TRBJ2-1; D is unresolved. Germline assignment: CDR1 SGHDT and CDR2 YYEEEE. V was clipped by 1 base and J by 2 bases, with 10 bases between them. This CDR3 is built from 15 residues.

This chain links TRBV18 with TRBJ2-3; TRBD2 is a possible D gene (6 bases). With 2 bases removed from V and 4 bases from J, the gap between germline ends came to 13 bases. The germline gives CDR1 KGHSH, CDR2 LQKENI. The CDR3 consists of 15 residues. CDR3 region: CASSPTRGGSDTQYF. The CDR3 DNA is TGTGCCAGCTCACCAACGCGGGGTGGATCAGATACGCAGTATTTT.

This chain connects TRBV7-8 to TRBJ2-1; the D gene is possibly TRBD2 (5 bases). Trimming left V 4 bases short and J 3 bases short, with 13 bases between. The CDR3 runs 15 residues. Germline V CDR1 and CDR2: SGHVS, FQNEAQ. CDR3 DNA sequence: TGTGCCAGCAGCTCCACCGGGATTGTCTACAATGAGCAGTTCTTC. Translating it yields CASSSTGIVYNEQFF.

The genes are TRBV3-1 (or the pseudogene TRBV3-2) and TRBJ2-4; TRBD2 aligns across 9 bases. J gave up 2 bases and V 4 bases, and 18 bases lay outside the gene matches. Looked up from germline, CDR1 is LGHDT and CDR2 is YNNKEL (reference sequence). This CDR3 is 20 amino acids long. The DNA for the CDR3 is TGTGCCAGCAGCCTTCGGGTAGCGGGAGCCAAAGACGGGCCCAAAAACATTCAGTACTTC. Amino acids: CASSLRVAGAKDGPKNIQYF.

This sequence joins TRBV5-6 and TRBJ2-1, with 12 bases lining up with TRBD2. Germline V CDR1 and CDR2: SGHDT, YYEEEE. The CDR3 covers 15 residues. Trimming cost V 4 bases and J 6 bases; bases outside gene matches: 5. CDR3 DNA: TGTGCCAGCAGCCGTACTAGCGGGGGGTTCAATGAGCAGTTCTTC. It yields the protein CASSRTSGGFNEQFF.

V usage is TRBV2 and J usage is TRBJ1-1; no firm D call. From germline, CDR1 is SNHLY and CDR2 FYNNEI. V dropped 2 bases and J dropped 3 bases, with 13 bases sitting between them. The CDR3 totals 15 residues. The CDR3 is CASSEMTPRYTEAFF. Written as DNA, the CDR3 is TGTGCCAGCAGTGAAATGACCCCGCGGTACACTGAAGCTTTCTTT.

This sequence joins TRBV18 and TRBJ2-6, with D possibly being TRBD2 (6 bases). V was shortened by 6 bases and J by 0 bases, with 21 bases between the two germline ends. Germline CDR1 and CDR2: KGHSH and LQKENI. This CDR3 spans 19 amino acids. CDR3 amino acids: CASSPGLSPARSGANVLTF. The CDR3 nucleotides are TGTGCCAGCTCCCCGGGACTTTCCCCAGCCCGCTCTGGGGCCAACGTCCTGACTTTC.

This chain's CDR3 is CASSRPRGHEKLFF. CDR3 DNA: TGTGCCAGCAGTCGTCCCAGGGGGCATGAAAAACTGTTTTTT. The chain uses TRBV28 and TRBJ1-4; 8 bases match TRBD1. The trim removed 5 bases at V and 6 bases at J, leaving 5 bases unmatched. Germline CDR1 and CDR2: MDHEN and SYDVKM. CDR3 length: 14 amino acids.

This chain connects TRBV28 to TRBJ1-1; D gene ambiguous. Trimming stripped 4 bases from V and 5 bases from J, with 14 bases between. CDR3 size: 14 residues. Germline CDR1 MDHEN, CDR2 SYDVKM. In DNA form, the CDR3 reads TGTGCCAGCAGTTCCCCCTCGGAGGTTACTGAAGCTTTCTTT. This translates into CASSSPSEVTEAFF.

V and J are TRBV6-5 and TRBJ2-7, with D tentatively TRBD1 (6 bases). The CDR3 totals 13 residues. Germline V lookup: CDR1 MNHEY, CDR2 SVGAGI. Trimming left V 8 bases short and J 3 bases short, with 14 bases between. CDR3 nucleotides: TGTGCCAGCGGGACAAGTTCTTTCTACGAGCAGTACGTC. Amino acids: CASGTSSFYEQYV.

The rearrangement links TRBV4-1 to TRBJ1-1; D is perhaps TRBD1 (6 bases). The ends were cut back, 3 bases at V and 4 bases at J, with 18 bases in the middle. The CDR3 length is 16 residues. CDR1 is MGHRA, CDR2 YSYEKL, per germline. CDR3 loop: CASSHIWGQGFTEAFF. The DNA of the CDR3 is TGCGCCAGCAGCCATATTTGGGGGCAGGGGTTCACTGAAGCTTTCTTT.

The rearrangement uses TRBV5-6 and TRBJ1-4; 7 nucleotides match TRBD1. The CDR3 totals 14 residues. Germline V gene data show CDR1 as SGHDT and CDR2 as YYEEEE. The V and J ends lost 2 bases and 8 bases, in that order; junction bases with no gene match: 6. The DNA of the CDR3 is TGTGCCAGCAGCTTTCGACAGGGTGGAGAAAAACTGTTTTTT. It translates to CASSFRQGGEKLFF.

This chain's CDR3 is CAWRMTENTEAFF. The CDR3 DNA sequence: TGTGCCTGGAGGATGACAGAGAACACTGAAGCTTTCTTT. The V gene is TRBV30, the J gene TRBJ1-1; TRBD1 is a possible D gene (5 bases). Germline assignment: CDR1 GTSNPN and CDR2 SVGIG (reference sequence). The CDR3 length is 13 residues. With 3 bases removed from V and 1 base from J, the gap between germline ends came to 9 bases.

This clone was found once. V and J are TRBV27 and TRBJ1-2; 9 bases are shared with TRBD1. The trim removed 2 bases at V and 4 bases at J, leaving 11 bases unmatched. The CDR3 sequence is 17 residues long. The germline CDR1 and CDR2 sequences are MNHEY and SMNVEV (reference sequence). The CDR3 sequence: CASSLRTGTGMSYGYTF. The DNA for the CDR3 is TGTGCCAGCAGTTTACGAACCGGGACAGGGATGTCCTATGGCTACACCTTC.

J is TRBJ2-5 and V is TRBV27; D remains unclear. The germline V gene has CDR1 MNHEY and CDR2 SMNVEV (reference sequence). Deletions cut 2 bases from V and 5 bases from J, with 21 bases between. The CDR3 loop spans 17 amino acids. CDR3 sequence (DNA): TGTGCCAGCAGTTTAAACTCTCGTCCCGCCCCCGGGGAGACCCAGTACTTC. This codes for CASSLNSRPAPGETQYF.

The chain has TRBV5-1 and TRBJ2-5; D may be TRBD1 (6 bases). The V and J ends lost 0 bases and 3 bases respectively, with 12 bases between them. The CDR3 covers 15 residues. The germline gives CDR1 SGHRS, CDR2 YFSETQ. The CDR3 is CASSLARGEKETQYF. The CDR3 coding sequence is TGCGCCAGCAGCTTGGCCAGGGGCGAGAAAGAGACCCAGTACTTC.

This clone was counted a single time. Here the CDR3 reads CASSSGYGYTF. CDR3 DNA: TGTGCCAGCAGTTCAGGGTATGGCTACACCTTC. This chain connects TRBV6-6 to TRBJ1-2, with D possibly TRBD1 on 5 matching bases. Trimming pared 4 bases from V and 5 bases from J, leaving 5 bases between. The germline CDR1 and CDR2 sequences are MNHNY and SVGAGI (reference sequence). This CDR3 is 11 amino acids long.

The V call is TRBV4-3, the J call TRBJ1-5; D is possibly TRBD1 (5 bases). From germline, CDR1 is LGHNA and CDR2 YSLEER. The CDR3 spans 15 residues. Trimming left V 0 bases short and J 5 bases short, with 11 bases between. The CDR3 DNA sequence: TGCGCCAGCAGCCAAGATTCGGCAGGGCATCAGCCCCAGCATTTT. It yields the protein CASSQDSAGHQPQHF.

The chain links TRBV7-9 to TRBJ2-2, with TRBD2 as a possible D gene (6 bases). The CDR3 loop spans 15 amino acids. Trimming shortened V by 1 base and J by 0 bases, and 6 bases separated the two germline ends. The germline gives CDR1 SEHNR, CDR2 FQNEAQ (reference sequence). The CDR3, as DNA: TGTGCCAGCAGCTTAGGGGGGGCGAACACCGGGGAGCTGTTTTTT. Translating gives CASSLGGANTGELFF.

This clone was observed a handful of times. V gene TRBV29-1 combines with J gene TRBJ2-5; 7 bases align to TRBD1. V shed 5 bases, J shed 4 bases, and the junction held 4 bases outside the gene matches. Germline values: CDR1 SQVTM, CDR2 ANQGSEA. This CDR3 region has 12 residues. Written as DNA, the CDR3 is TGCAGCGTTAATGACAGGGTAGAGACCCAGTACTTC. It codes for CSVNDRVETQYF.